The 26 T cell receptor beta chains in this list originate from one sample, sequenced in a study of blood T cell repertoires in COVID-19. Profiled with immunoSEQ multiplex PCR; TCRdb holds only in-frame clones, not every one. The sample carries more than 250,000 clones, approximately 87% recorded once. Sequenced input: PBMCs or T cells enriched from blood (not recorded which). Every receptor here comes from a woman aged 25 to 39 who had recovered from COVID-19.

The rearrangement joins TRBV2 to TRBJ2-2; 9 bases map to TRBD2. There are 16 residues in the CDR3. The V gene's germline CDR1 is SNHLY and CDR2 FYNNEI. V was clipped by 6 bases and J by 3 bases; unmatched bases: 8. CDR3 region: CASRKGSGGYTGELFF. CDR3 bases: TGTGCCAGCAGGAAGGGTAGCGGGGGATACACCGGGGAGCTGTTTTTT. The full variable domain, its missing parts supplied by reference TRBV2 and TRBJ2-2, is EPEVTQTPSHQVTQMGQEVILRCVPISNHLYFYWYRQILGQKVEFLVSFYNNEISEKSEIFDDQFSVERPDGSNFTLKIRSTKLEDSAMYFCASRKGSGGYTGELFFGEGSRLTVL.

This clone was seen ten or more times. The chain joins TRBV2 to TRBJ1-2; 8 bases map to TRBD1. V gave up 8 bases and J gave up 5 bases; unmatched junction bases: 7. The germline CDR1 and CDR2 sequences are SNHLY and FYNNEI. This CDR3 region has 13 residues. The CDR3 sequence: CASGRQGRYGYTF. In DNA, the CDR3 is TGTGCCAGCGGTCGACAGGGGCGGTATGGCTACACCTTC.

V is TRBV6-5 and J is TRBJ1-2; 7 positions agree with TRBD1. The CDR3 is 15 amino acids. Looked up from germline, CDR1 is MNHEY and CDR2 is SVGAGI. The trim removed 0 bases at V and 8 bases at J, leaving 9 bases unmatched. The CDR3: CASSYSRGPGGGYTF. Written as DNA, the CDR3 is TGTGCCAGCAGTTACTCGAGGGGCCCAGGGGGAGGCTACACCTTC.

The chain joins TRBV9 to TRBJ2-3, with 11 bases identical to TRBD2. Per the germline V gene, CDR1 is SGDLS and CDR2 is YYNGEE. This CDR3 contains 17 residues. V gave up 4 bases and J gave up 8 bases; unmatched junction bases: 15. CDR3 in amino acids: CASSLRTSGRQTRTQYF. The CDR3 DNA reads TGTGCCAGCAGCCTTCGGACTAGCGGGCGGCAGACTCGTACGCAGTATTTT.

This chain uses TRBV28 with TRBJ1-6; possible D gene TRBD1, 5 bases. CDR3 length equals 13 residues. The germline V gene has CDR1 MDHEN and CDR2 SYDVKM. The V end was cut by 8 bases, the J end by 9 bases, with 14 bases between. CDR3 region: CASGGGVGSPLHF. CDR3 nucleotide sequence: TGTGCCAGCGGAGGAGGGGTGGGTTCACCCCTCCACTTT.

The CDR3 bases are TGTGCCAGCACCGACGACAGGGAATGGAATCAGCCCCAGCATTTT. Translated: CASTDDREWNQPQHF. J is TRBJ1-5 and V is TRBV28, with 7 bases aligning to TRBD1. This CDR3 contains 15 residues. CDR1 is MDHEN, CDR2 SYDVKM, per germline. V lost 7 bases, J lost 4 bases, and 10 bases stayed unmatched.

The chain joins TRBV5-6 to TRBJ2-3, with 9 bases lining up with TRBD1. V trimming: 4 bases; J trimming: 3 bases; junction bases outside the gene matches: 6. The CDR3 length is 15 residues. The germline V gene has CDR1 SGHDT and CDR2 YYEEEE. The CDR3 DNA reads as TGTGCCAGCAGCGTCGGACAGGGGACGACAGATACGCAGTATTTT. Protein: CASSVGQGTTDTQYF.

The V call is TRBV7-2, the J call TRBJ1-4, with TRBD1 identical over 7 bases. With 1 base clipped from V and 7 bases from J, the junction kept 9 bases outside the gene matches. The germline CDR1 and CDR2 sequences are SGHTA and FQGNSA. The CDR3 consists of 16 residues. CDR3 loop: CASSLETRRGAEKLFF. In nucleotides, the CDR3 is TGTGCCAGCAGCTTAGAGACCCGCAGGGGGGCTGAAAAACTGTTTTTT.

The V and J genes are TRBV5-6 and TRBJ1-2; 7 bases match TRBD1. Germline V CDR1 and CDR2: SGHDT, YYEEEE. Trimming removed 0 bases from V and 6 bases from J; junction bases left unmatched: 11. This CDR3 is built from 16 residues. The DNA of the CDR3 is TGTGCCAGCAGCTTGGGGCGGACAGGTTTCTCCCATGGCTACACCTTC. This sequence encodes CASSLGRTGFSHGYTF.

The J gene is TRBJ2-3, the V gene TRBV27, with 16 nucleotides matching TRBD2. J lost 3 bases, V lost 4 bases, and 7 bases had no gene match. Germline values: CDR1 MNHEY, CDR2 SMNVEV (reference sequence). CDR3 length: 18 residues. This CDR3 is CASSSYPGLAGGTDTQYF. Here the CDR3 DNA reads TGTGCCAGCAGTTCTTATCCGGGACTAGCGGGGGGGACAGATACGCAGTATTTT.

This chain joins TRBV10-3 and TRBJ2-7, with 9 bases that match TRBD1. The CDR3 sequence is 16 residues long. Germline CDR1 reads ENHRY; CDR2 reads SYGVKD. Germline trimming cut 6 bases from V and 3 bases from J; bases unmatched to any gene: 12. In DNA, the CDR3 is TGTGCCATCAGCGGGGGCGGACAGGGGAAACGCTACGAGCAGTACTTC. As protein: CAISGGGQGKRYEQYF.

The chain uses TRBV6-5 and TRBJ2-4; a weak D match, TRBD1 (5 bases). Trimming stripped 6 bases from V and 5 bases from J, with 8 bases between. The CDR3 has 12 amino acids. Per germline, CDR1 MNHEY and CDR2 SVGAGI. DNA of the CDR3: TGTGCCAGCAGACAGGCGGAAAACATTCAGTACTTC. The encoded protein is CASRQAENIQYF.

The V gene is TRBV5-8, the J gene TRBJ2-3; 7 bases line up with TRBD1. Germline assignment: CDR1 SGHTS and CDR2 YDEGEE. The CDR3 has 15 residues. The V gene end was trimmed by 0 bases and the J gene end by 1 base; junction bases not matched to a gene: 2. As DNA, the CDR3 is TGTGCCAGCAGCTTGGAGGGGGCCGGCACAGATACGCAGTATTTT. It yields the protein CASSLEGAGTDTQYF.

The CDR3 coding sequence is TGTGCCAGCAGCGATAACACCCCAGATACGCAGTATTTT. Encoded protein: CASSDNTPDTQYF. This rearrangement joins TRBV9 to TRBJ2-3; no clear D. Per germline, CDR1 SGDLS and CDR2 YYNGEE. V was trimmed by 3 bases and J by 4 bases, leaving 9 bases between them. CDR3 length equals 13 residues.

V gene TRBV2 combines with J gene TRBJ2-7; TRBD1 aligns across 7 bases. The CDR3 has 13 residues. J gave up 3 bases and V 10 bases, and 9 bases lay outside the gene matches. The germline V gene has CDR1 SNHLY and CDR2 FYNNEI. CDR3 sequence reads: CATKMDRLYEQYF. CDR3 sequence (DNA): TGTGCCACTAAGATGGACAGGCTCTACGAGCAGTACTTC.

The V and J genes are TRBV24-1 and TRBJ1-2; 8 bases agree with TRBD1. This CDR3 region has 14 residues. The germline V gene has CDR1 KGHDR and CDR2 SFDVKD. V was pared by 4 bases and J by 9 bases, with 9 bases of the junction left unmatched. CDR3: CATSDSGQGGSYTF. In DNA, the CDR3 is TGTGCCACCAGTGACTCCGGACAGGGTGGGAGCTACACCTTC.

This clone came up a few times. The rearrangement joins TRBV4-2 to TRBJ1-2; D is undetermined. The CDR3 length is 16 residues. CDR1 and CDR2 (germline): LGHNA, YNFKEQ. V lost 0 bases and J lost 8, with 19 bases in between. The CDR3 here is CASSQDSYNADWGYTF. The CDR3 DNA reads TGTGCCAGCAGCCAAGATAGTTATAACGCGGACTGGGGCTACACCTTC.

This clone was counted only a few times. The chain combines TRBV29-1 with TRBJ1-6; 8 nucleotides align to TRBD1. V lost 7 bases and J lost 7; bases outside the gene matches: 3. Germline loops: CDR1 SQVTM, CDR2 ANQGSEA. This CDR3 spans 12 amino acids. CDR3 sequence (DNA): TGCAGCGCCCGACAGGGGAATTCACCCCTCCACTTT. Amino acids: CSARQGNSPLHF.

The chain links TRBV19 to TRBJ1-2; TRBD1 matches at 7 bases. The CDR3 contains 13 residues. The germline gives CDR1 LNHDA, CDR2 SQIVND (reference sequence). V trimming: 6 bases; J trimming: 4 bases; junction bases outside the gene matches: 5. The CDR3, as DNA: TGTGCCAGTAGCCTACAGGGGAGCTATGGCTACACCTTC. Its protein product is CASSLQGSYGYTF.

V and J are TRBV4-1 and TRBJ1-4; TRBD1 aligns across 9 bases. Per germline, CDR1 MGHRA and CDR2 YSYEKL. Trimming at V came to 5 bases and at J to 3 bases, leaving 7 bases not matched to a gene. The CDR3 spans 16 residues. CDR3 protein: CASSSGDRAANEKLFF. In DNA form, the CDR3 reads TGCGCCAGCAGCTCCGGGGACAGGGCAGCTAATGAAAAACTGTTTTTT.

The chain carries TRBV2 and TRBJ2-5; TRBD2 matches 8 bases. With V trimmed by 7 bases and J by 7 bases, 8 bases remained unmatched. CDR3 size: 13 residues. The V gene's germline CDR1 is SNHLY and CDR2 FYNNEI. The CDR3 region has the DNA TGTGCCAGCATCAAAGCGGGGGCGGGGACCCAGTACTTC. The encoded protein is CASIKAGAGTQYF.

V and J are TRBV29-1 and TRBJ1-2; no firm D call. Germline CDR1 SQVTM, CDR2 ANQGSEA. The V end lost 4 bases, the J end lost 4 bases, and 13 bases lay between the germline ends. The CDR3 loop spans 13 amino acids. CDR3: CSVGRVLSYGYTF. The CDR3 nucleotides are TGCAGCGTTGGACGGGTACTCAGCTATGGCTACACCTTC.

V is TRBV5-1 and J is TRBJ2-2; TRBD1 agrees at 8 bases. CDR1 and CDR2 from the germline V gene are SGHRS and YFSETQ. The CDR3 spans 14 residues. Trimming at V came to 0 bases and at J to 6 bases, leaving 1 base not matched to a gene. The CDR3 is CASSLDRGSGELFF. DNA for the CDR3: TGCGCCAGCAGCTTGGACAGGGGGTCCGGGGAGCTGTTTTTT.

Only a few counts were recorded for this clone. The chain is built from TRBV27 and TRBJ2-1; 7 bases fit TRBD2. V trimming: 5 bases; J trimming: 7 bases; junction bases outside the gene matches: 14. Germline-derived CDR1 and CDR2 are MNHEY and SMNVEV (reference sequence). This CDR3 contains 16 residues. The CDR3 DNA reads as TGTGCCAGCAGTACCTGGGACTACCTGCTTGGAAATGAGCAGTTCTTC. Translation gives CASSTWDYLLGNEQFF.

The chain links TRBV15 to TRBJ2-2, with 7 bases matching TRBD1. Germline V lookup: CDR1 LNHNV, CDR2 YYDKDF (reference sequence). This CDR3 comprises 14 residues. The trim removed 6 bases at V and 5 bases at J, leaving 6 bases unmatched. CDR3 nucleotides: TGTGCCACCAGGACGAACAGGGGTACCGGGGAGCTGTTTTTT. It is translated as CATRTNRGTGELFF.

The J gene is TRBJ2-5, the V gene TRBV6-5; 7 bases align to TRBD1. The CDR3 length is 14 residues. From germline, CDR1 is MNHEY and CDR2 SVGAGI. Trimming at V came to 7 bases and at J to 2 bases, leaving 7 bases not matched to a gene. The CDR3 sequence: CASTRDRAQETQYF. In DNA form, the CDR3 reads TGTGCCAGCACCCGAGACAGGGCGCAAGAGACCCAGTACTTC.